Listed below are T cell receptor beta chains from one sample, sequenced in a study of chemoradiotherapy in HPV16-positive cancers. The assay was immunoSEQ multiplex PCR, and TCRdb's table has in-frame clones only and misses some. The table includes 3,500 to 5,000 clones, roughly 74% detected once. Sampling took place from a patient who underwent chemoradiotherapy. The receptor source for this set is a human donor with HPV-associated anogenital cancer. The CDR3 runs from the conserved cysteine through the conserved F or W. Each record gives: D gene, clone size, V gene, J gene, CDR3 protein, CDR3 DNA. The D gene is left open where the match is weak. Rows give clone size only sometimes, using once, few, many, or a class for an expanded clone.

d_call: NA
clone_size: NA
v_call: TRBV27
j_call: TRBJ1-5
cdr3_aa: CASSLVGGGQPQHF
cdr3_nt: TGTGCCAGCAGTTTGGTCGGAGGGGGACAGCCCCAGCATTTT

d_call: TRBD2
clone_size: once
v_call: TRBV6-1
j_call: TRBJ2-7
cdr3_aa: CASSEEGEGYFYEQYF
cdr3_nt: TGTGCCAGCAGTGAGGAAGGGGAGGGATATTTTTACGAGCAGTACTTC

d_call: NA
clone_size: NA
v_call: TRBV4-1
j_call: TRBJ1-1
cdr3_aa: CATGVTYNTEAFF
cdr3_nt: TGCGCCACGGGAGTAACCTATAACACTGAAGCTTTCTTT

d_call: NA
clone_size: few
v_call: TRBV27
j_call: TRBJ1-2
cdr3_aa: CASSLSAGVGYGYTF
cdr3_nt: TGTGCCAGCAGTTTATCGGCCGGGGTCGGATATGGCTACACCTTC

d_call: TRBD1
clone_size: once
v_call: TRBV28
j_call: TRBJ1-5
cdr3_aa: CASSFQGALYFQPQHF
cdr3_nt: TGTGCCAGCAGTTTCCAGGGGGCGTTGTATTTTCAGCCCCAGCATTTT

d_call: NA
clone_size: NA
v_call: TRBV19
j_call: TRBJ1-5
cdr3_aa: CASSIVGNQPQHF
cdr3_nt: TGTGCCAGTAGTATAGTTGGAAATCAGCCCCAGCATTTT

d_call: NA
clone_size: NA
v_call: TRBV19
j_call: TRBJ1-5
cdr3_aa: CAASRVPGQKFSPNQPQHF
cdr3_nt: TGTGCCGCAAGCCGAGTACCGGGACAAAAGTTCTCCCCCAATCAGCCCCAGCATTTT

d_call: NA
clone_size: NA
v_call: TRBV9
j_call: TRBJ1-2
cdr3_aa: CASSVESDAYGYTF
cdr3_nt: TGTGCCAGCAGCGTAGAATCCGATGCCTATGGCTACACCTTC

d_call: TRBD2
clone_size: NA
v_call: TRBV4-1
j_call: TRBJ2-1
cdr3_aa: CASSQVPTSGGRPSYNEQFF
cdr3_nt: TGCGCCAGCAGCCAAGTACCGACTAGCGGGGGTCGTCCCTCCTACAATGAGCAGTTCTTC

d_call: NA
clone_size: NA
v_call: TRBV29-1
j_call: TRBJ2-1
cdr3_aa: CSVPEGFDEQFF
cdr3_nt: TGCAGCGTCCCAGAGGGGTTCGATGAGCAGTTCTTC

d_call: TRBD2
clone_size: NA
v_call: TRBV13
j_call: TRBJ2-3
cdr3_aa: CASSSVWTGGPEALLQPLTDTQYF
cdr3_nt: TGTGCCAGCAGCAGTGTCTGGACGGGGGGGCCTGAGGCCCTCCTGCAACCGCTCACAGATACGCAGTATTTT

d_call: NA
clone_size: NA
v_call: TRBV15
j_call: TRBJ2-2
cdr3_aa: CATSRVIPGDNGELFF
cdr3_nt: TGTGCCACCAGCAGAGTCATACCGGGGGATAACGGGGAGCTGTTTTTT

d_call: NA
clone_size: few
v_call: TRBV18
j_call: TRBJ2-1
cdr3_aa: CASSPLTGQREQFF
cdr3_nt: TGTGCCAGCTCACCATTAACAGGGCAGAGAGAGCAGTTCTTC

d_call: TRBD2
clone_size: NA
v_call: TRBV30
j_call: TRBJ2-5
cdr3_aa: CAWRLAGEETQYF
cdr3_nt: TGTGCCTGGAGGCTAGCGGGGGAAGAGACCCAGTACTTC

d_call: TRBD2
clone_size: NA
v_call: TRBV12-5
j_call: TRBJ2-5
cdr3_aa: CASGLDRLAGSSIQTQYF
cdr3_nt: TGTGCTAGTGGTTTGGATAGGCTAGCGGGGAGTTCCATCCAGACCCAGTACTTC

d_call: NA
clone_size: NA
v_call: TRBV15
j_call: TRBJ2-7
cdr3_aa: CATSRDTGRGLEQYF
cdr3_nt: TGTGCCACCAGCAGAGATACAGGCAGAGGACTCGAGCAGTACTTC

d_call: NA
clone_size: NA
v_call: TRBV2
j_call: TRBJ2-7
cdr3_aa: CASSLRDIYEQYF
cdr3_nt: TGTGCCAGCAGTCTCCGGGACATCTACGAGCAGTACTTC

d_call: TRBD1
clone_size: NA
v_call: TRBV18
j_call: TRBJ2-6
cdr3_aa: CASSPIGGAGANVLTF
cdr3_nt: TGTGCCAGCTCACCTATAGGGGGCGCTGGGGCCAACGTCCTGACTTTC

d_call: NA
clone_size: once
v_call: TRBV16
j_call: TRBJ1-2
cdr3_aa: CASSLEAYYGYTF
cdr3_nt: TGTGCCAGCAGCCTTGAGGCCTACTATGGCTACACCTTC

d_call: NA
clone_size: few
v_call: TRBV5-6
j_call: TRBJ1-2
cdr3_aa: CASSLRWGGYTF
cdr3_nt: TGTGCCAGCAGCTTGCGATGGGGTGGCTACACCTTC

d_call: TRBD1
clone_size: large
v_call: TRBV28
j_call: TRBJ1-3
cdr3_aa: CASRQGSSGNTIYF
cdr3_nt: TGTGCCAGCAGACAGGGGTCCTCTGGAAACACCATATATTTT

d_call: NA
clone_size: NA
v_call: TRBV5-4
j_call: TRBJ2-7
cdr3_aa: CASSLRGDYEQYF
cdr3_nt: TGTGCCAGCAGCTTGAGGGGAGACTACGAGCAGTACTTC

d_call: NA
clone_size: NA
v_call: TRBV18
j_call: TRBJ2-3
cdr3_aa: CASSKEQQGGTDTQYF
cdr3_nt: TGTGCCAGCTCAAAAGAACAACAGGGGGGGACAGATACGCAGTATTTT

d_call: TRBD2
clone_size: NA
v_call: TRBV7-9
j_call: TRBJ2-3
cdr3_aa: CASSPRTSGVSDTQYF
cdr3_nt: TGTGCCAGCAGCCCCCGGACTAGTGGAGTTTCAGATACGCAGTATTTT

d_call: NA
clone_size: few
v_call: TRBV30
j_call: TRBJ2-7
cdr3_aa: CAWSGLGSYEQYF
cdr3_nt: TGTGCCTGGAGTGGATTGGGGAGCTACGAGCAGTACTTC